This T cell receptor beta chain was sequenced during a study of blood T cells in healthy people across ages. The study's findings and limits: Higher diversity, along with more naive CD4+ cells, distinguished long-lived donors from aged donors.

For the second PCR, which ran for about 7 to 11 cycles, a sample-barcoded 5' primer and a J-beta primer mix were used. TCRdb fed the 5' RACE reads into MiXCR, producing one record per CDR3 protein. The sample consists of about 1.4 million distinct CDR3 sequences, roughly 64% of them appearing once. About this clonotype itself: No antigen is known for it.

The TCR sequence derives from a man between 18 and 29 years old in good health. Sequencing was carried out using blood.

DNA for the CDR3: TGTGCCAGCAGGATTGGGCAGGGGAGGCAGCCCCAGCATTTT. Its translation is CASRIGQGRQPQHF. This chain links TRBV6-2 or TRBV6-3 with TRBJ1-5, with D maybe TRBD1 (6 bases). Germline CDR1 MNHEY, CDR2 SVGEGT. The length of the CDR3 is 14 residues. Trimming removed 6 bases from V and 7 bases from J, with 16 bases in between.